The source of this T cell receptor (beta chain) is a study of CD8 T cells in Susac syndrome (dated by TCRdb to about 2019). Regarding the research as a whole: Whether CD8+ T cell activation and differentiation in Susac syndrome was antigen driven was tested using repertoire sequencing. Clonality of the CD8+ T cell repertoire was compared between around eleven healthy donors, roughly 14 Susac syndrome patients and 15 multiple sclerosis patients. The research as a whole found: The number of individuals in the TCR sequencing and HLA analysis was recognized as being relatively small.

The CDR3 numbers 16 residues from cysteine through phenylalanine. Only the CDR3 portion is preserved as DNA: 48 bases, with reading frame beginning at the first base. The junction shows trimming of 8 bases on V and 3 bases on J, plus 23 bases between the germline ends. CDR1 and CDR2 were assigned from the germline V gene (reference sequence) as LNHDA and SQIVND. High-throughput TCR beta sequencing profiled peripheral blood CD8+ and CD4+ T cells from healthy donors, Susac syndrome patients and multiple sclerosis patients. The multiple sclerosis controls were treatment-naive patients whose relapsing-remitting disease, either stable or active, fulfilled the revised McDonald criteria. Bulk CD8+ and CD4+ T cells were purified by magnetic negative isolation, while CD8+ TEMRA cells were enriched using FACS. Blood was collected in EDTA tubes and processed within 24 hours, with PBMCs isolated through density gradient centrifugation. PBMCs intended for TCR sequencing were cryopreserved in liquid nitrogen and thawed later in a water bath at 37 degrees C. The sorted or isolated CD4+, CD8+ and CD8+ TEMRA cells reached a purity of at least 90%.

About this clonotype: Its antigen specificity is not known. No per-base quality is available; no much larger clone lies one base away.

RNA was extracted with the RNeasy kit and roughly 0.5 to 1 ug was reverse transcribed using random hexamers. The immunoSEQ multiplex PCR assay, which covers 54 Vbeta and 13 Jbeta segments, was used to amplify TCR beta CDR3 regions. PCR amplification bias was corrected using a synthetic template baseline for primer optimization and computational correction. Turning to the authors' computational methods: Only productive sequences were kept, with reads annotated to V, D and J genes according to IMGT and analyzed in immunoSEQ Analyzer. To calculate clonality, Shannon entropy was normalized by log2 of the number of productive unique sequences and then subtracted from one. Public and private clones were assessed among the 100 most prevalent clones of each patient and control. A clone was defined as Susac-specific if it was absent from the healthy and MS cohorts, from over a thousand published viral clones and from other ImmuneACCESS disease sequences. TCRdb trimmed public reads at Q25 via fastp, called clones via MiXCR and kept in-frame beta chains. Every distinct CDR3 protein forms one entry, paired with its most common genes and DNA. For this entry, the V and J calls and clone size follow TCRdb and not the study's own pipeline. Here the sample has some 300,000 distinct CDR3 sequences; approximately 85% occur a single time. The ten largest clones capture 0.21% of the sample.

This clonotype was obtained from a human donor with multiple sclerosis. Here the chain combines TRBV19 and TRBJ2-7, and perhaps TRBD2 as D gene, on 7 matching bases. Material: CD8+ T cells from PBMCs. In nucleotides, the sequence is TGTGCCAGTTCAAGTGGGTACGGGGGGCGATACTACGAGCAGTACTTC. Translation gives CASSSGYGGRYYEQYF.